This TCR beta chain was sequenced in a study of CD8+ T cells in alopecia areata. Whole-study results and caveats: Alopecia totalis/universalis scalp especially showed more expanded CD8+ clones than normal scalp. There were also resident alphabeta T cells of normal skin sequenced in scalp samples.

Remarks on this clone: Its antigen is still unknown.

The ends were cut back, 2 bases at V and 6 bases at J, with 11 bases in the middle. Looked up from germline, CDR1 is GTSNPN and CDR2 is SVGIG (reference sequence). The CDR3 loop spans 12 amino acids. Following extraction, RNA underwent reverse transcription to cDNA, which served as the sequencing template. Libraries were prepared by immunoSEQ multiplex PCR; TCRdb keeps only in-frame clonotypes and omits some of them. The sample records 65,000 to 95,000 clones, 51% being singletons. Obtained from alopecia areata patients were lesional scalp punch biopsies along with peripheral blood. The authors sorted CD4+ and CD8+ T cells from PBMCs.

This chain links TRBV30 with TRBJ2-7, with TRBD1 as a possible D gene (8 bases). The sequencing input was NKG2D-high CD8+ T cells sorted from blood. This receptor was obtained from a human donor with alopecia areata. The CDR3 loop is CAWSHRGGEQYF. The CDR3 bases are TGTGCCTGGAGTCACAGGGGGGGCGAGCAGTACTTC.